The 14 T cell receptor beta chains presented below share a single source sample, sequenced in a study of T cell responses to AZD1222 COVID-19 vaccine. Profiling relied on immunoSEQ multiplex PCR, and the TCRdb table lists in-frame clones only, not all of them. This sample has roughly 140,000 clones; 90% occur once, and the top ten carry roughly 3.1%. The sequencing here drew on peripheral blood, taken on day 0 of AZD1222 vaccination. These receptors originate from an adult in good health.

Only one count was recorded for this clone. CDR3 DNA: TGTGCCATCAGTGAGTCGGGGACAGGTCCACCCCTCCACTTT. The encoded protein is CAISESGTGPPLHF. The chain links TRBV10-3 to TRBJ1-6, with TRBD1 matching over 8 bases. V trimming: 0 bases; J trimming: 11 bases; junction bases outside the gene matches: 3. The germline V gene encodes CDR1 ENHRY and CDR2 SYGVKD. The CDR3 spans 14 residues.

This chain uses TRBV9 with TRBJ2-1, with 10 bases matching TRBD2. V lost 0 bases and J lost 5; bases outside the gene matches: 8. The length of the CDR3 is 17 residues. Germline values: CDR1 SGDLS, CDR2 YYNGEE. CDR3 sequence reads: CASSVELGTSGNNEQFF. The CDR3 DNA reads TGTGCCAGCAGCGTAGAATTAGGAACTAGCGGGAACAATGAGCAGTTCTTC.

CDR3 sequence (DNA): TGTGCCAGTAGTAATCGAGCGGGGGGCTCTGATACGCAGTATTTT. Translation: CASSNRAGGSDTQYF. The chain is built from TRBV19 and TRBJ2-3, with 9 bases aligning to TRBD2. Germline assignment: CDR1 LNHDA and CDR2 SQIVND (reference sequence). This CDR3 contains 15 residues. Trimming removed 4 bases from V and 6 bases from J; junction bases left unmatched: 8.

The gene calls are TRBV29-1 and TRBJ1-1, with D tentatively TRBD1 (6 bases). Germline V lookup: CDR1 SQVTM, CDR2 ANQGSEA. This CDR3 contains 12 residues. Between the trimmed V and J ends, which lost 7 bases and 5 bases, there was a span of 14 bases. This CDR3 reads CSGRGAETEAFF. For the CDR3, the DNA is TGCAGCGGACGGGGGGCGGAAACTGAAGCTTTCTTT.

This chain links TRBV29-1 with TRBJ2-5; TRBD1 matches at 8 bases. Germline CDR1 is SQVTM and CDR2 is ANQGSEA. The CDR3 totals 13 residues. The junction had 7 bases not matched to a gene; V was cut back by 6 bases and J by 4 bases. DNA for the CDR3: TGCAGCGTCCAGCGACAGGGGAGAGAGACCCAGTACTTC. It yields the protein CSVQRQGRETQYF. The entire variable domain, with the rest obtained from reference TRBV29-1 and TRBJ2-5, is as follows: SAVISQKPSRDICQRGTSLTIQCQVDSQVTMMFWYRQQPGQSLTLIATANQGSEATYESGFVIDKFPISRPNLTFSTLTVSNMSPEDSSIYLCSVQRQGRETQYFGPGTRLLVL.

The chain employs TRBV7-8 and TRBJ1-6; no definite D call. The ends were cut back, 8 bases at V and 0 bases at J, with 14 bases in the middle. There are 16 residues in the CDR3. The germline gives CDR1 SGHVS, CDR2 FQNEAQ. DNA of the CDR3: TGTGCCAGCCGAGGCAGGTTGAGCTCCTATAATTCACCCCTCCACTTT. Protein: CASRGRLSSYNSPLHF.

The chain combines TRBV5-6 with TRBJ1-1; TRBD1 is a possible D gene (5 bases). CDR1 is SGHDT, CDR2 YYEEEE, per germline. The CDR3 length is 13 residues. V dropped 1 base and J dropped 3 bases, with 7 bases sitting between them. The CDR3 sequence: CASSLIGDTEAFF. In DNA, the CDR3 is TGTGCCAGCAGCTTGATAGGGGACACTGAAGCTTTCTTT.

This rearrangement joins TRBV6-5 to TRBJ2-1, with D perhaps matching TRBD1 or TRBD2 (5 bases each). From germline, CDR1 is MNHEY and CDR2 SVGAGI. V was cut by 8 bases and J by 0 bases, with 11 bases left in between. The length of the CDR3 is 14 residues. This CDR3 is CASGRQSSYNEQFF. The CDR3 DNA reads as TGTGCCAGCGGGAGACAGTCCTCCTACAATGAGCAGTTCTTC.

V gene TRBV5-1 combines with J gene TRBJ2-5, with 11 positions matching TRBD1. The length of the CDR3 is 15 residues. CDR1 is SGHRS and CDR2 is YFSETQ in the germline V gene. The junction had 6 bases not matched to a gene; V was cut back by 3 bases and J by 5 bases. The CDR3 DNA follows: TGCGCCAGCAGCTCCGGACAGGGGGCGGGGGAGACCCAGTACTTC. Residues: CASSSGQGAGETQYF.

The chain has TRBV7-3 and TRBJ1-3, with 8 bases lining up with TRBD1. Trimming removed 5 bases from V and 0 bases from J; junction bases left unmatched: 3. Per germline, CDR1 SGHTA and CDR2 FQGTGA. The CDR3 consists of 15 residues. The DNA of the CDR3 is TGTGCCAGCAGCGAACAGGGGGGCTCTGGAAACACCATATATTTT. Translation: CASSEQGGSGNTIYF.

V is TRBV5-1 and J is TRBJ2-1; 9 positions match TRBD2. With V trimmed by 3 bases and J by 5 bases, 3 bases remained unmatched. The germline gives CDR1 SGHRS, CDR2 YFSETQ. This CDR3 region has 14 residues. CDR3 in DNA: TGCGCCAGCAGCTCTAGCGGGGCCCACAATGAGCAGTTCTTC. Its protein is CASSSSGAHNEQFF.

V gene TRBV5-1 combines with J gene TRBJ2-3; D might be TRBD1 or TRBD2, each matching 5 bases. Trimming stripped 0 bases from V and 1 base from J, with 15 bases between. CDR3 length: 17 residues. Germline lookup yields CDR1 SGHRS and CDR2 YFSETQ. The DNA of the CDR3 is TGCGCCAGCAGCTTGGATAAGTGGGGGAGTGGCACAGATACGCAGTATTTT. Its translation is CASSLDKWGSGTDTQYF.

V is TRBV18 and J is TRBJ2-1; D is uncertain. Trimming left V 2 bases short and J 0 bases short, with 11 bases between. CDR1 KGHSH and CDR2 LQKENI come from the germline V gene. This CDR3 is built from 16 residues. CDR3 coding DNA: TGTGCCAGCTCACCAGGGCTAGAAAGCTCCTACAATGAGCAGTTCTTC. It is translated as CASSPGLESSYNEQFF.

The gene calls are TRBV10-3 and TRBJ2-5, with 7 nucleotides matching TRBD2. The CDR3 contains 12 residues. After removal of 10 bases from V and 5 bases from J, the junction contained 7 bases not matched to a gene. Germline V gene sequence: CDR1 ENHRY, CDR2 SYGVKD. The CDR3 DNA sequence: TGTGCCAGCGGGACTACGAGTGAGACCCAGTACTTC. Its translation: CASGTTSETQYF.